Presented here are 2 T cell receptor beta chains from one specimen sequenced in a study of blood T cell repertoires in COVID-19. The data were produced by immunoSEQ multiplex PCR, yet TCRdb's version contains in-frame clones alone and is incomplete. This sample has fewer than 150,000 clones, with over 75% found just once. Sequenced: PBMCs or T cells enriched from blood (not recorded which). These receptors were obtained from a man aged 50-60 years in a cohort exposed to, infected with or recovered from COVID-19 (not recorded which).

V is TRBV3-1 (or the pseudogene TRBV3-2) and J is TRBJ2-3, with 9 bases aligning to TRBD2. Germline V gives CDR1 LGHDT, CDR2 YNNKEL (reference sequence). The CDR3 is 17 amino acids. J gave up 2 bases and V 5 bases, and 11 bases lay outside the gene matches. CDR3 bases: TGTGCCAGCAGCGCCACTTTAGGACTAGCGTACACAGATACGCAGTATTTT. This translates into CASSATLGLAYTDTQYF.

The rearrangement links TRBV2 to TRBJ1-2; D gene unclear. The germline V gene has CDR1 SNHLY and CDR2 FYNNEI. CDR3 length: 13 residues. Deletions cut 0 bases from V and 5 bases from J, with 7 bases between. CDR3 coding DNA: TGTGCCAGCAGTGAAGCTTCCGGGTATGGCTACACCTTC. Translation: CASSEASGYGYTF.